The text below deals with one T cell receptor beta chain. Its target is unknown. Primers: 60 Vbeta forward and 13 Jbeta reverse. Here immunoSEQ multiplex PCR was the method, and the copy in TCRdb shows in-frame clones only, minus some. The sample yields 150,000 to 190,000 clones, about 85% seen once. These data come from a study of cytomegalovirus exposure and HLA in healthy donors. Study-wide results and limits: It was about 180 TCR beta chains that were listed as cytomegalovirus-associated.

The sequence was obtained from a woman aged 18-29 years in good health and CMV-seronegative. Input material: PBMCs.

The CDR3 spells CASSEGSGLNNEQFF. CDR3 DNA sequence: TGTGCCAGCAGTGAGGGCAGTGGTTTGAACAATGAGCAGTTCTTC. The genes are TRBV2 and TRBJ2-1; D is undetermined. With 3 bases removed from V and 5 bases from J, the gap between germline ends came to 14 bases. The CDR3 loop spans 15 amino acids. The germline CDR1 and CDR2 sequences are SNHLY and FYNNEI.